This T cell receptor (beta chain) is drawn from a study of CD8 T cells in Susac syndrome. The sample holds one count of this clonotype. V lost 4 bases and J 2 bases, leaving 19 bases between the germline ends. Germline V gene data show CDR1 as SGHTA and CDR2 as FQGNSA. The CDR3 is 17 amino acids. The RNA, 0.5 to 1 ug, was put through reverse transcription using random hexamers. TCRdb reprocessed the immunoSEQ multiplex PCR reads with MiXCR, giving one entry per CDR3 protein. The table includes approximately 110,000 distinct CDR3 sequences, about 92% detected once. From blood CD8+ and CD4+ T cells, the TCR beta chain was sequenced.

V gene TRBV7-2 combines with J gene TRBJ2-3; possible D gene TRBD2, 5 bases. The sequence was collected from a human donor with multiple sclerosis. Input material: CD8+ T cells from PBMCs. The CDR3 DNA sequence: TGTGCCAGCAGCTCTCTCGGGCCGGAGGACTTCACAGATACGCAGTATTTT. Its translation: CASSSLGPEDFTDTQYF.